This T cell receptor beta chain was obtained from a study of CD8+ T cells in alopecia areata. Following extraction, RNA underwent reverse transcription to cDNA, which served as the sequencing template. Assay: immunoSEQ multiplex PCR; the TCRdb copy retains only in-frame clones and omits some. The data show over 90,000 clones, 45% to 60% seen once. Details on this clone: The target antigen is unknown.

CDR1 is SGHAT, CDR2 FQNNGV, per germline. The CDR3 is 15 residues long. V shed 4 bases and J 6 bases; nucleotides not matched to a gene: 12. General study points: Affected scalp, especially in alopecia totalis/universalis, had a higher clonality than normal scalp did.

This chain joins TRBV11-2 and TRBJ2-7, with 7 nucleotides matching TRBD1. Material: CD4+ T cells sorted from blood. The source of this sequence is a human donor in good health. This CDR3 is CASSYRDSEVREQYF. The CDR3 nucleotides are TGTGCCAGCAGCTACCGGGACAGCGAAGTCCGCGAGCAGTACTTC.